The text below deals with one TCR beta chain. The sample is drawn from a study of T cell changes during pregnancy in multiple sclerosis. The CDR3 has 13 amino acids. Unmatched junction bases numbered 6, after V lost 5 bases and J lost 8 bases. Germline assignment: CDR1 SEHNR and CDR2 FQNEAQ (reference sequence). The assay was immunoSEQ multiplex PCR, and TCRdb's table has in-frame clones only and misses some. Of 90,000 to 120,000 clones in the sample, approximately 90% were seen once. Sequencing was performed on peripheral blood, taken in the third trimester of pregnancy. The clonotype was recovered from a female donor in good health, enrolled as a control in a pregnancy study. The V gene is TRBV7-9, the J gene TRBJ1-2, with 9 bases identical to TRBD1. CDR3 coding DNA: TGTGCCAGCAGCACCCGGGACAGGGAAGGCTACACCTTC. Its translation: CASSTRDREGYTF.